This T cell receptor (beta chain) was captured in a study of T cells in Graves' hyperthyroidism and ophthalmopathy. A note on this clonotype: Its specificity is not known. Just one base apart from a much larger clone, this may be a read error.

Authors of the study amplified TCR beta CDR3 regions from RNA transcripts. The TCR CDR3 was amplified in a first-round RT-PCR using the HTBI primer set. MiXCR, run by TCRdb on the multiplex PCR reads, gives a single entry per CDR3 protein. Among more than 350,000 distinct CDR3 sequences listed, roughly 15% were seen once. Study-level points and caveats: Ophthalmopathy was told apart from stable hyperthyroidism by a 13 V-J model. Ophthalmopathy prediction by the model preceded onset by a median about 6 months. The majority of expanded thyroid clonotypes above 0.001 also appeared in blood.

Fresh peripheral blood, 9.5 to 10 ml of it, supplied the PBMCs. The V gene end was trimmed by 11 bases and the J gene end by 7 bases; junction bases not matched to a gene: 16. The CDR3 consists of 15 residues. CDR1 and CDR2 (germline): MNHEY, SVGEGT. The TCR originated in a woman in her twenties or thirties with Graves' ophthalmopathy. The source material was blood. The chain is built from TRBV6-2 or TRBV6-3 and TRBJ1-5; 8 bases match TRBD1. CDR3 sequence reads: CACIAGTGMWQPQHF. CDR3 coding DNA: TGTGCCTGCATTGCGGGGACAGGTATGTGGCAGCCCCAGCATTTT.